This paragraph covers one T cell receptor beta chain sequence. The specificity of this receptor is unknown. No per-base quality is available; no much larger clone lies one base away. Libraries came from the immunoSEQ multiplex PCR assay. A mixture of 60 forward primers for TCR Vbeta segments and 13 reverse primers for TCR Jbeta segments was used in the multiplex PCR. A multiplex PCR assay on genomic DNA amplified the CDR3 region of rearranged TCR beta genes. On the Illumina HiSeq System, the amplified TCR beta libraries were sequenced as 87-base-pair reads. The source study handled its data this way. A later analysis tallied roughly 78 million unique TCR beta chains across the 700 or so repertoires, and around 10 million of those chains were shared by two or more donors. To remove PCR and sequencing errors, raw reads were error-corrected and collapsed into unique sequences using a nearest-neighbor algorithm that merged closely related sequences. To assign V, D and J gene segments, CDR3 sequences were aligned to IMGT reference sequences. For a sequence to be retained, at least a six-nucleotide match to both a V gene segment and a J gene segment was required. Rearrangements were called productive when the CDR3 lacked stop codons and stayed in frame with V and J; all others were non-productive. CDR3 was defined according to IMGT convention as the region running from the second conserved V-encoded cysteine to the conserved J-encoded phenylalanine. The earlier analysis of about 610 of the donors excluded any sequence lacking an unambiguous match to a single V gene segment. An earlier analysis of almost 600 of the donors classified V segments as functional when productive rearrangements were above 56.7% and as segregating when the standard deviation between donors was above 5%. A statistical classification framework was developed to diagnose cytomegalovirus status using the catalog of TCR beta chain sequences. In a later analysis, TCR nucleotide sequences were compared against IMGT/GENE-DB human TR gene sequences so that V and J genes could be assigned. Using the TCRdist pipeline, a later analysis assigned CDR3 sequences along with most-parsimonious VDJ recombination scenarios. A later analysis defined each TCR beta chain by its CDR3 amino acid sequence plus V-gene family, and excluded reads lacking a unique V-gene family. In a later analysis, nearly 600 highly shared, low-generation-probability nucleotide sequences were removed to address suspected cross-contamination and a sequencing artifact. In a later analysis, a clonal expansion index was calculated for each public chain from normalized within-repertoire ranks of inferred template counts. In a later analysis, generation probabilities were computed with a VDJ recombination model fitted to out-of-frame rearrangements, and the resulting probabilities were checked against IGoR. A later analysis scored TCR-TCR, TCR-HLA and TCR-CMV co-occurrence with hypergeometric tests, applying a repertoire-size bias correction to TCR pairs. To estimate false discovery rates, a later analysis permuted the HLA or CMV assignments 20 times. In a later analysis, co-occurring TCRs were grouped using DBSCAN, and TCRdist sequence similarity was added for clustering within HLA-allele-positive subsets. Repertoires with fewer than 30,000 or more than 120,000 public chains were left out of co-occurrence clustering, as were about 5 repertoires with anomalous nucleotide sharing. TCRdb took over this immuneACCESS table, retaining in-frame rearrangements with V and J assigned. Such tables are incomplete; in checked studies, under half of the missing clones stem from an unresolved V gene, and the remainder is unexplained. The V and J calls and clone size were taken over from that table, and D and trimming were inferred from the DNA. For this sample the table gives some 170,000 clones, of which roughly four fifths were detected only once. The leading ten clones occupy 1.5% to 2% of the sample.

This sample was taken from a study of cytomegalovirus exposure and HLA in healthy donors (dated by TCRdb to 2017 to 2019). In the study overall: In an earlier analysis of 450 to 750 of the donors, 276 Gb of sequence data and 95 million to 130 million unique TCR beta sequences from some 170 million T cells were reported. Donor age, sex, ethnicity and CMV serostatus were collected together with the repertoire data. About five DR-DQ haplotypes were handled as single units for association and clustering, since linkage in the cohort was strong. Both class I and class II loci were covered by HLA typing, at four-digit resolution. The study combined high-throughput TCR immunosequencing, statistical association of individual TCRs with disease status, and machine learning to predict cytomegalovirus infection status. Rather than using new phenotypic data, the later analysis identified candidate immune exposures from TCR beta sequences and from how often those sequences occurred across donors. The T cell repertoires of 700 or so subjects were profiled by immunosequencing and related to cytomegalovirus serostatus. Of the roughly 390 genotyped donors, 75% to 85% were placed in the genetic ancestry cluster associated with self-reported Caucasian donors. Every repertoire in the discovery cohort had been generated on one and the same sequencing platform. Typing coverage differed by locus: A, B, C, DRB1 and DQB1 were typed in roughly 620-640 donors, DQA1 in roughly 510, DPA1 in over 600, and DPB1 in just under 490. Approximately 300 gigabases of sequencing data and around 87 million unique TCR sequences were included in an early release covering roughly 600 HLA-typed donors. On average, 235,054 unique TCR beta nucleotide sequences were sequenced per donor among several hundred genotyped donors of the cohort, with approximately 18% of those sequences being non-productive. To decide whether each TCR beta V gene segment behaved as functional or pseudogenic, an earlier analysis of fewer than 750 of the donors relied on high-throughput TCR beta sequencing. In a later genetic analysis, genome-wide SNP genotypes for about 60% of the 666 donors were used, and that subset was treated as a discovery cohort. In a later analysis, previously published TCR beta repertoires from 666 donors were re-analyzed and high-resolution HLA genotyping was added so that TCR occurrence patterns could be studied. Along with the approximately 700-subject first cohort, a separate validation cohort of over 90 different subjects was used. The study aimed to test whether cataloging public T cell receptors could reveal signatures of past pathogen exposure.

The germline V gene yields SGHRS for CDR1 and YFSETQ for CDR2. From the cysteine up to the phenylalanine, the CDR3 has a length of 13 residues. Kept here is only the CDR3 DNA, which spans 39 bases and is read in frame from base 1. The junction shows trimming of 0 bases on V and 6 bases on J, plus 10 bases between the germline ends. The cohort comprised around 690 healthy bone marrow donors. At the time of sampling, all cohort members were nominally healthy, though unrecorded immune exposures were likely present. The donor was CMV seronegative and belonged to the group of more than 300 seronegative cohort members. A peripheral blood sample was collected from each donor, and TCR beta sequencing was performed on peripheral blood mononuclear cells. Genomic DNA extraction from the blood cell samples was performed with the Qiagen DNeasy Blood Extraction Kit. General findings and caveats noted by the study authors: At a false discovery rate of 0.05, a later analysis linked roughly 17,000 TCR beta sequences to specific HLA alleles. Assigning TCR associations to individual alleles was difficult when HLA alleles, especially DR and DQ, strongly co-occurred. It was suggested by the authors that the approach could potentially be generalized to other disease states and immunological phenotypes. In a later analysis, most CMV-associated TCR beta chains were found to appear HLA-restricted, with HLA associations seemingly driven largely by CMV exposure. About 17 rarely observed V segments, including chromosome 9 orphons, were excluded from the earlier analysis of a few hundred of the donors because counts were too low. The sequencing pipeline was judged likely to have produced a cluster of highly shared sequence variants as a technical artifact. This cohort had only TCR beta chains sequenced, and the lack of alpha or paired-chain data limited which features could be detected. Sequencing depth was assumed to be roughly uniform across donors in the presence/absence analyses, though that assumption may not hold. For the cohort, immune exposure information was limited to CMV serostatus. The classifier was reported to diagnose cytomegalovirus status with high specificity and sensitivity in both the original and validation cohorts. The study gave a list of more than 150 TCR beta chains associated with cytomegalovirus. Correlated functional status among segregating V segments might reflect linkage disequilibrium, but an unknown experimental factor could not be ruled out. A further reported finding was that TCR beta sequences accurately predicted the HLA-A and HLA-B alleles for most subjects in the first cohort. In an earlier analysis of some 540 of the donors, most TCR beta V segments appeared in productive rearrangements about 87% or about 30% of the time, broadly matching IMGT annotations. In a later analysis, HLA-associated TCR beta chains showed more clonal expansion and lower generation probabilities than non-associated chains that were equally common. A later genetic analysis reported fewer N-insertions in productive TCRs among donors in an Asian-associated ancestry cluster than the roughly 620-donor mean. According to a later analysis, parvovirus B19, influenza, CMV and Epstein-Barr virus appeared linked to several top co-occurrence clusters. Most TCR sequences were observed very rarely across donors, whereas some public TCRs were present in many individuals. V-gene and J-gene trimming of TCR beta chains was associated with a missense DCLRE1C variant in a later genetic analysis, and the association was replicated in an independent cohort. In vitro tests confirmed that a few of the cytomegalovirus-associated TCR beta chains recognize cytomegalovirus antigens. Because HLA typing was unavailable for some donors at each locus, only the typed subset was used in association tests. Because the 87-base-pair reads could not distinguish some IMGT-functional V segments, including TRBV6-2 and TRBV6-3, those segments were excluded. A later analysis found that TCR association rates varied across HLA loci, with DRB1 alleles showing the most associated TCRs and HLA-C alleles the fewest.

Sequenced material: PBMCs. The receptor chain draws on TRBV5-1 and TRBJ2-7; confidence is insufficient to name the D gene. This receptor was taken from a woman aged 18-29 years in good health and CMV-seronegative. The sequenced DNA is TGCGCCAGCAGCTTGGAGCCCTACGGCGAGCAGTACTTC. This encodes CASSLEPYGEQYF. Full variable domain (CDR3 extended with the reference TRBV5-1 and TRBJ2-7 proteins): KAGVTQTPRYLIKTRGQQVTLSCSPISGHRSVSWYQQTPGQGLQFLFEYFSETQRNKGNFPGRFSGRQFSNSRSEMNVSTLELGDSALYLCASSLEPYGEQYFGPGTRLTVT.